The 4 T cell receptor beta chains reported below all come from one sample, sequenced in a study of T cell responses to AZD1222 COVID-19 vaccine. The protocol was immunoSEQ multiplex PCR, while the TCRdb copy is restricted to in-frame clones and leaves out a portion. This sample yields about 120,000 clones, of which around 90% are seen a single time; 2% to 3% belongs to the top ten. The input for sequencing was peripheral blood, taken 28 days after the second AZD1222 dose. The receptors come from an adult who received the AZD1222 COVID-19 vaccine.

V is TRBV2 and J is TRBJ2-7; perhaps TRBD2 as D (5 bases). Germline CDR1 SNHLY, CDR2 FYNNEI. CDR3 length: 16 residues. V lost 5 bases and J 3 bases, leaving 20 bases between the germline ends. CDR3: CASSPLGRGNYYEQYF. The CDR3 DNA reads TGTGCCAGCAGTCCCCTTGGACGGGGTAACTACTACGAGCAGTACTTC.

The chain carries TRBV21-1 and TRBJ2-3; no check of the table's D call, TRBD2, against the DNA was made. TRBV21-1 is marked as a pseudogene. The CDR3 contains 13 residues. The CDR3 DNA is TGTGCCAGCAGCACCCTTCCTAATGATACGCAGTATTTT. Encoded protein: CASSTLPNDTQYF.

J is TRBJ2-2 and V is TRBV7-6; a weak D match, TRBD2 (6 bases). V gave up 1 base and J gave up 5 bases, with 8 bases separating them. The CDR3 totals 14 residues. Germline V CDR1 and CDR2: SGHVS, FNYEAQ. CDR3 protein: CASSLDRGTGELFF. CDR3 DNA: TGTGCCAGCAGCTTAGATCGGGGGACCGGGGAGCTGTTTTTT. Full variable domain (rest looked up from reference TRBV7-6 and TRBJ2-2): GAGVSQSPRYKVTKRGQDVALRCDPISGHVSLYWYRQALGQGPEFLTYFNYEAQQDKSGLPNDRFSAERPEGSISTLTIQRTEQRDSAMYRCASSLDRGTGELFFGEGSRLTVL.

V usage is TRBV18 and J usage is TRBJ2-2; maybe TRBD1 (5 bases). CDR3 size: 18 residues. V lost 6 bases and J lost 0, with 20 bases in between. Germline V gene data show CDR1 as KGHSH and CDR2 as LQKENI. This CDR3 is CASSRLEQAPPNTGELFF. The CDR3 DNA follows: TGTGCCAGCTCTCGTCTTGAACAGGCGCCCCCGAACACCGGGGAGCTGTTTTTT. The entire variable domain, with the rest obtained from reference TRBV18 and TRBJ2-2, is as follows: NAGVMQNPRHLVRRRGQEARLRCSPMKGHSHVYWYRQLPEEGLKFMVYLQKENIIDESGMPKERFSAEFPKEGPSILRIQQVVRGDSAAYFCASSRLEQAPPNTGELFFGEGSRLTVL.